This T cell receptor (beta chain) was sequenced for a study of cytomegalovirus exposure and HLA in healthy donors. Study-level results: With high specificity and sensitivity, the classifier reportedly diagnosed cytomegalovirus status.

Notes on this clone: The antigen is unknown.

CDR3 length: 14 residues. CDR1 is MGHDK, CDR2 SYGVNS, per germline. The germline V and J ends were trimmed by 6 bases and 3 bases, with 14 bases remaining between them. Profiled with immunoSEQ multiplex PCR; TCRdb holds only in-frame clones, not every one. The data hold some 130,000 clones, with 94% observed a single time. The sequencing input was PBMCs. This chain links TRBV25-1 with TRBJ1-2; the D is unclear. The TCR comes from a man younger than 35 in good health and CMV-seropositive. The CDR3 here is CASRGTGIDYGYTF. In DNA form, the CDR3 reads TGTGCCAGCAGGGGAACGGGAATCGACTATGGCTACACCTTC.